This TCR beta chain was documented in a study of response to subunit inactivated influenza vaccine. The CDR3 contains 14 residues. V gave up 6 bases and J gave up 5 bases, with 16 bases separating them. TCRdb redid the calling of the RT-PCR reads with MiXCR, one entry per CDR3 protein. Of about 530,000 distinct CDR3 sequences detected, 12% appear once; the ten largest clones hold 10%. The study, taken as a whole, reports: Authors suggested each seasonal flu vaccination may recruit only limited numbers of new T cells.

This clonotype occurred a few times. Its antigen is not known. This sequence joins TRBV12-3 or TRBV12-4 and TRBJ2-5; TRBD2 might be the D (5 bases). This specimen was PBMCs from blood, taken on the day of vaccination. The receptor was isolated from a man aged 45-65 years who received an inactivated influenza vaccine. The CDR3: CASSQAVARETQYF. Here the CDR3 DNA reads TGTGCCAGCAGCCAGGCGGTAGCGCGGGAGACCCAGTACTTC.